This T cell receptor beta chain came from a study of shared clonotypes between healthy human individuals (dated by TCRdb to the early 2020s). Background on the whole study: The cohort comprised two women and a few men aged 18 to 49 years. Blood TCR repertoires of about five healthy adults were deeply sequenced to estimate repertoire size and the extent of clonotype sharing between individuals. Per donor, three plates each were used for CD4 naive and CD4 memory, two for CD8 naive, and one for CD8 memory. Each donor's leukapheresis produced roughly between about 0.9 and 9.5 billion PBMCs. Different laboratories and diverse techniques were used to prepare libraries and sequence TCR repertoires, to increase sequencing depth and limit assay-specific biases.

Via the germline V gene, CDR1 is SGHRS and CDR2 YFSETQ. V gives up 0 bases and J gives up 5 bases, and the segment between their germline ends measures 14 bases. Inclusive of the bounding cysteine and phenylalanine, the CDR3 is 15 residues long. Only the CDR3 part of the read is kept: 45 bases, read in frame from the first base. Overall results and qualifications from the work: Sharing across a few donors was observed for about 5% of naive CD4, about 3.2% of naive CD8, roughly 2.4% of memory CD4, and roughly 0.4% of memory CD8 clonotypes. Rarefaction of sorted-subset datasets indicated incomplete sequencing despite the large sequencing depth. Based on pairwise subsampling, the degree of clonotype sharing among donors was expected to be affected by sequencing depth. Larger estimated clonotype richness was generally found for naive subsets than for memory subsets. Clonotypes shared by all four sorted-subset donors showed higher generation probabilities than non-shared clonotypes. Sampling was restricted to blood, and TCR repertoires in tissues likely differ from the TCR repertoires found in blood. Because the study included only a small number of donors, the genetic and exposure-history diversity represented was limited.

Healthy HIV-negative adults with no recently reported acute infections or vaccinations were included as donors. Every donor was a Caucasian adult living in Nashville, Tennessee, USA. Magnetic negative selection was used to enrich CD4+ T cells, after which naive cells were positively selected on CD45RA and the negative fraction became the memory subset. After blood collection by leukapheresis, PBMCs were isolated using Ficoll-Histopaque density gradient centrifugation and then cryopreserved in the vapor phase of liquid nitrogen. Analytical flow cytometry was used to check the purity and quantity of every magnetically sorted T cell population. From each sorted fraction, genomic DNA was isolated and quantified by UV absorbance on a Nanodrop 2000c. Regarding this clone: Its antigen has not been determined. No qualities accompany the bases; no much larger clone lies one base away.

TCR CDR3 regions were amplified from genomic DNA by multiplex PCR using the deep immunoSEQ assay. For each cell subset, the extracted genomic DNA was distributed evenly across all wells of several immunoSEQ 96-well plates, and each plate served as one replicate. For sorted subsets, roughly 190 ng of genomic DNA, equivalent to roughly 30,000 T cell genomes, went into each replicate PCR. The purified libraries were quantified using a Qubit 3.0 fluorometer, sized with a Bioanalyzer 2100, and then quantified again using the KAPA Library Quantification kit. Each immunoSEQ 96-well plate was sequenced on its own single-read 150-cycle Illumina NextSeq 550 flow cell. As for the original processing: The immunoSEQ output contained only junctional sequences without quality scores, so filtering could not match that applied to full-length reads. To assign V/J genes and CDR3, sequences were annotated using PyIR, a Python wrapper for IgBLAST v1.9, with IMGT germline references. Reads with weak V/J assignments (E-value above 1e-6), missing CDR3, stop codons, out-of-frame junctions, or ambiguous translated residues were removed. V3J clonotypes were defined as sequences sharing the same inferred V gene, J gene, and CDR3 amino acid sequence. Percentage overlap between repertoires was calculated by dividing the number of shared unique clonotypes by the size of the smaller repertoire. Three approaches were used to assess repertoire richness: RTK rarefaction, the Chao1 estimator, and Recon v2.1 estimates of unobserved clonotypes. For all TCRbeta clonotypes obtained by the gDNA method from a few donors, generation probabilities were computed with OLGA. In TCRdb, the immuneACCESS table is reduced to in-frame sequences with V and J assigned. These tables do not hold every clone; where another copy was compared, an unresolved V gene accounts for under half, and the others remain unexplained. The DNA gave D and trimming, while V, J and clone size come from that table. This sample is represented by more than 900,000 clones; about 84% of them were singletons. 0.5% to 0.65% of the sample is taken by the ten largest.

The source material was memory CD4+ T cells from PBMCs. The cell subset or site label, as the study defines it: CD45RA-negative fraction. The sequence came from a man aged 18 to 35 in good health. Some clones in this sample may be carry-over from other donors' samples. Rearrangement joined TRBV5-1 to TRBJ2-5, and TRBD1 may be the D gene, going by 5 matching bases. The CDR3 in this case is CASSLVAGLSETQYF. In nucleotide form, the sequence is TGCGCCAGCAGCTTGGTGGCAGGGTTAAGCGAGACCCAGTACTTC. The entire variable domain, with the stretches around the CDR3 drawn from the reference TRBV5-1 and TRBJ2-5 proteins, is KAGVTQTPRYLIKTRGQQVTLSCSPISGHRSVSWYQQTPGQGLQFLFEYFSETQRNKGNFPGRFSGRQFSNSRSEMNVSTLELGDSALYLCASSLVAGLSETQYFGPGTRLLVL.